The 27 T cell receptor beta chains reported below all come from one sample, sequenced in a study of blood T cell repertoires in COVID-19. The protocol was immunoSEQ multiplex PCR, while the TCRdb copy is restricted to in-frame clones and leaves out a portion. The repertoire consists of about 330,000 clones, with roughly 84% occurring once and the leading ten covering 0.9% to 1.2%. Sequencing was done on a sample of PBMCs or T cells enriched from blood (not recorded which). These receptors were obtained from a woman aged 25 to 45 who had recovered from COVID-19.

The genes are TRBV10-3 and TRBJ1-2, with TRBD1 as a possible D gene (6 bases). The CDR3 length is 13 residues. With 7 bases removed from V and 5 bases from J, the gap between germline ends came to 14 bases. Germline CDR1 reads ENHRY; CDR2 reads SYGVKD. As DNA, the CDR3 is TGTGCCATCAAAAAGACAGGAGCGTATGGCTACACCTTC. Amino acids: CAIKKTGAYGYTF.

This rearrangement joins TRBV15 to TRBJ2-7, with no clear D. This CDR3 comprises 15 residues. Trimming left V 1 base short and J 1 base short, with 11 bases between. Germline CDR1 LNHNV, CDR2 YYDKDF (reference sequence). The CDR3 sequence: CATSRVGFGSYEQYF. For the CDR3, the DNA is TGTGCCACCAGCAGAGTGGGCTTTGGGTCCTACGAGCAGTACTTC.

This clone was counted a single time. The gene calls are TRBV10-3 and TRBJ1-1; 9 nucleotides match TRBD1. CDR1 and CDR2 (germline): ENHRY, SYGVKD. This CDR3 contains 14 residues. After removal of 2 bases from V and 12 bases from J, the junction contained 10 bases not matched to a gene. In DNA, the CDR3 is TGTGCCATCAGTGAGGGACAGGGGAATCACGGGACTTTCTTT. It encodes CAISEGQGNHGTFF.

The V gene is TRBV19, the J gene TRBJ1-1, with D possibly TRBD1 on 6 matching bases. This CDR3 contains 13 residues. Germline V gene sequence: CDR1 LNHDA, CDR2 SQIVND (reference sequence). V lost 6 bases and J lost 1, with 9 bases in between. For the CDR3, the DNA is TGTGCCAGTAGGCAGGGGCAGAACACTGAAGCTTTCTTT. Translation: CASRQGQNTEAFF.

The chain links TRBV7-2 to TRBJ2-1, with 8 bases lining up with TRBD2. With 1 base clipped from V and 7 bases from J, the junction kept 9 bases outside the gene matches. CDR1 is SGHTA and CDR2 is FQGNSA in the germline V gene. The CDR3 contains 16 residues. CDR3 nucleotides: TGTGCCAGCAGCTTAGTCGGGGGGGTAACGGGGAATGAGCAGTTCTTC. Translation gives CASSLVGGVTGNEQFF. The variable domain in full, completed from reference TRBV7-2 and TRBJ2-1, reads GAGVSQSPSNKVTEKGKDVELRCDPISGHTALYWYRQSLGQGLEFLIYFQGNSAPDKSGLPSDRFSAERTGGSVSTLTIQRTQQEDSAVYLCASSLVGGVTGNEQFFGPGTRLTVL.

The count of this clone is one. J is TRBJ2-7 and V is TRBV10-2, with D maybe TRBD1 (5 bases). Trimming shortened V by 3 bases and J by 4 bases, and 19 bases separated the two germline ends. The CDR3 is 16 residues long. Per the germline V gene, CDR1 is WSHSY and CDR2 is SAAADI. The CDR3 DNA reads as TGCGCCAGCAGTGAAGATATATTCACAGGTCGATACGAGCAGTACTTC. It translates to CASSEDIFTGRYEQYF.

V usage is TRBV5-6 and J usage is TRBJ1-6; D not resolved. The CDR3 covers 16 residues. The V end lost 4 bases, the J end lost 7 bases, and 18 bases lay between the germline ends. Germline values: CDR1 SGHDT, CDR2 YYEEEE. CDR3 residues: CASSLRRTRANSPLHF. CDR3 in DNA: TGTGCCAGCAGCCTCCGAAGGACGAGGGCGAATTCACCCCTCCACTTT.

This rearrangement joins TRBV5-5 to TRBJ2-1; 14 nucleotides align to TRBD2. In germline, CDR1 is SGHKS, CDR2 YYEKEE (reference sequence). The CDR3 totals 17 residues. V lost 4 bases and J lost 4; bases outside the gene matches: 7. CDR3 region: CASSGTSGGVSYNEQFF. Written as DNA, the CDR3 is TGTGCCAGCAGCGGGACTAGCGGGGGAGTATCTTACAATGAGCAGTTCTTC.

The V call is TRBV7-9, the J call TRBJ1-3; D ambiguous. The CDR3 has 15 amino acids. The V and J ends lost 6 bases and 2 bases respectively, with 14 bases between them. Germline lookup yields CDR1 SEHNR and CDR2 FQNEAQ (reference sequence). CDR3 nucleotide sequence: TGTGCCAGCAGGTCCGGGGTTGGGGCTGGAAACACCATATATTTT. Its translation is CASRSGVGAGNTIYF. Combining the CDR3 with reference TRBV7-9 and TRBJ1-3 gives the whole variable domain DTGVSQNPRHKITKRGQNVTFRCDPISEHNRLYWYRQTLGQGPEFLTYFQNEAQLEKSRLLSDRFSAERPKGSFSTLEIQRTEQGDSAMYLCASRSGVGAGNTIYFGEGSWLTVV.

CDR3 coding DNA: TGTGCCCTCGGCACAGAAACGACTGAAGCTTTCTTT. Its protein product is CALGTETTEAFF. V gene TRBV5-4 combines with J gene TRBJ1-1; D gene ambiguous. This CDR3 comprises 12 residues. Germline CDR1 reads SGHNT; CDR2 reads YYREEE (reference sequence). The V end was cut by 10 bases, the J end by 5 bases, with 15 bases between.

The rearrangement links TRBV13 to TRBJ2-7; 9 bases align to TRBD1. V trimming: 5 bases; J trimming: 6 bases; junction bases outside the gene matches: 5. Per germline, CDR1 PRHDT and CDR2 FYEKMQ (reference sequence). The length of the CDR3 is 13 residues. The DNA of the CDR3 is TGTGCCAGCAGCGGGGGGACAGGGTTCGAGCAGTACTTC. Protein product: CASSGGTGFEQYF.

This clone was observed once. CDR3 amino acids: CAISADSGNTIYF. In DNA form, the CDR3 reads TGTGCCATTTCCGCAGACTCTGGAAACACCATATATTTT. The chain has TRBV10-3 and TRBJ1-3; D gene unclear. Germline V gives CDR1 ENHRY, CDR2 SYGVKD. V lost 9 bases and J lost 0, with 9 bases in between. CDR3 length equals 13 residues.

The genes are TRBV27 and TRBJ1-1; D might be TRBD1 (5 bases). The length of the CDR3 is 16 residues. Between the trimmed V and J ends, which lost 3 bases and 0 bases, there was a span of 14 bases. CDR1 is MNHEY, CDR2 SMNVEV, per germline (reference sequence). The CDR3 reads CASSLGQATLNTEAFF. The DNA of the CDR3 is TGTGCCAGCAGTTTGGGGCAGGCCACATTGAACACTGAAGCTTTCTTT.

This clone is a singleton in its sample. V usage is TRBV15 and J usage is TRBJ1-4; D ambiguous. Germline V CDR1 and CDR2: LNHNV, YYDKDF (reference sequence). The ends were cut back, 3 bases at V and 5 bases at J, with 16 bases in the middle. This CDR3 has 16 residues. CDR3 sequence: CATSSGREGRNEKLFF. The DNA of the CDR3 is TGTGCCACCAGCAGTGGCCGGGAAGGACGAAATGAAAAACTGTTTTTT.

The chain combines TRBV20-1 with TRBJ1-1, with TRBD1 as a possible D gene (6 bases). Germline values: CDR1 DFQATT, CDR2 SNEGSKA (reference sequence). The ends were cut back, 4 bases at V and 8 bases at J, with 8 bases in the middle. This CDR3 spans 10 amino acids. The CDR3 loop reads CSATDREAFF. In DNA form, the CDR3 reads TGCAGTGCTACCGACAGGGAAGCTTTCTTT.

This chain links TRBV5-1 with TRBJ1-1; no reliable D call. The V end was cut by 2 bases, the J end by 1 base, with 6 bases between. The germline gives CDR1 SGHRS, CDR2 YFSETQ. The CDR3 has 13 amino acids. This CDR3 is CASSFNRNTEAFF. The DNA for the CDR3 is TGCGCCAGCAGCTTTAACAGGAACACTGAAGCTTTCTTT. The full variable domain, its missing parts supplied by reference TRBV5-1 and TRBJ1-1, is KAGVTQTPRYLIKTRGQQVTLSCSPISGHRSVSWYQQTPGQGLQFLFEYFSETQRNKGNFPGRFSGRQFSNSRSEMNVSTLELGDSALYLCASSFNRNTEAFFGQGTRLTVV.

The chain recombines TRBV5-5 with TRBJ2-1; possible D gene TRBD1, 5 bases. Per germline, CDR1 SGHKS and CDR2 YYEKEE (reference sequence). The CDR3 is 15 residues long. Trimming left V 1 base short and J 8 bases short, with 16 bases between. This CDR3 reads CASSLYGAWEDEQFF. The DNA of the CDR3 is TGTGCCAGCAGCTTGTATGGGGCCTGGGAAGATGAGCAGTTCTTC.

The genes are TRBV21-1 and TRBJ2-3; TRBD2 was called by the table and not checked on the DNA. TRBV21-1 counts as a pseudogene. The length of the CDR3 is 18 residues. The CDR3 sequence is CASSKGGKSGGATDTQYF. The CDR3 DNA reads TGTGCCAGCAGCAAAGGAGGAAAAAGCGGGGGGGCGACAGATACGCAGTATTTT.

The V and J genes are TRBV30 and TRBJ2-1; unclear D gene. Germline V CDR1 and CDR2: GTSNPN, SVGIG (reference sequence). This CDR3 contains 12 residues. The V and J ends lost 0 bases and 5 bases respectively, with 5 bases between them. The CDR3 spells CAWSVRDNEQFF. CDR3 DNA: TGTGCCTGGAGTGTACGGGACAATGAGCAGTTCTTC.

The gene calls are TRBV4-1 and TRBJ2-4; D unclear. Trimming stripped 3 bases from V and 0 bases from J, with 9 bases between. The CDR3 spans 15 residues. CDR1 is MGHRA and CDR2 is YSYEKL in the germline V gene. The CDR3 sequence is CASSHLELAKNIQYF. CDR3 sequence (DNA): TGCGCCAGCAGCCACTTGGAGTTAGCCAAAAACATTCAGTACTTC.

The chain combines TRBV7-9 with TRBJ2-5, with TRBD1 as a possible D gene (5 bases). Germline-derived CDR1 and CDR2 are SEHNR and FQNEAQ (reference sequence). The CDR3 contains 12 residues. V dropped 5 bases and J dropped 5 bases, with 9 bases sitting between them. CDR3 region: CASSPRAETQYF. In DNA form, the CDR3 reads TGTGCCAGCAGCCCCAGGGCTGAGACCCAGTACTTC.

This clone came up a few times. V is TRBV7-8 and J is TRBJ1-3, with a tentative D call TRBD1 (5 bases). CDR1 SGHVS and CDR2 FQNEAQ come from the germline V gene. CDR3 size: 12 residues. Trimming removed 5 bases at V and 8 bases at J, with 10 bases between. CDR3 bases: TGTGCCAGCAGCCTAGACAGATACACCATATATTTT. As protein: CASSLDRYTIYF.

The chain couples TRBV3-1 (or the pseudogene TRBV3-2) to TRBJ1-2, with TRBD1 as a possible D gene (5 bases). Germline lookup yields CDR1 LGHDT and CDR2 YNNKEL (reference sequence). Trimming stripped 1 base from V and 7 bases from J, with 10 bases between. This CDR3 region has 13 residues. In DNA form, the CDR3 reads TGTGCCAGCAGCCAAGGGCAGGGAGGTGGCTACACCTTC. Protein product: CASSQGQGGGYTF.

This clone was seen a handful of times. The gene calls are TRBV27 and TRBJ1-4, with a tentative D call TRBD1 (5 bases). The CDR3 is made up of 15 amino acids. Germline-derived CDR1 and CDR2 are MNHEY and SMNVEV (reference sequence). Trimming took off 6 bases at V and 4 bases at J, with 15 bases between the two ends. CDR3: CASSVVWGDNEKLFF. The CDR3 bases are TGTGCCAGCAGCGTAGTTTGGGGGGATAATGAAAAACTGTTTTTT. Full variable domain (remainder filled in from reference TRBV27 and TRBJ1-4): EAQVTQNPRYLITVTGKKLTVTCSQNMNHEYMSWYRQDPGLGLRQIYYSMNVEVTDKGDVPEGYKVSRKEKRNFPLILESPSPNQTSLYFCASSVVWGDNEKLFFGSGTQLSVL.

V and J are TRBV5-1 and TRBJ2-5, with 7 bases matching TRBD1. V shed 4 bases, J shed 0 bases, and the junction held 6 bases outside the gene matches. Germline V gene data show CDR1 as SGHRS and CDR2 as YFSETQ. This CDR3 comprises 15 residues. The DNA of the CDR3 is TGCGCCAGCAGCGGTGGACAGGCCGACCAAGAGACCCAGTACTTC. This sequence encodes CASSGGQADQETQYF.

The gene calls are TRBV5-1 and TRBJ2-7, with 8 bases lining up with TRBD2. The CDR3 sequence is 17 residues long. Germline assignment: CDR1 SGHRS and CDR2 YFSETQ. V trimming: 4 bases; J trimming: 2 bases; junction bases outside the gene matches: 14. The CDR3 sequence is CASSQKVRVAGPYEQYF. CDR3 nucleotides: TGCGCCAGCAGCCAAAAGGTTAGGGTAGCGGGACCCTACGAGCAGTACTTC.

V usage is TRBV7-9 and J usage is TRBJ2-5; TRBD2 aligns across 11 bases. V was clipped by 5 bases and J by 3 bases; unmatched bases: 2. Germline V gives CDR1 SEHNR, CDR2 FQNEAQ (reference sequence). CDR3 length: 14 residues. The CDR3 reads CASSMGLAEETQYF. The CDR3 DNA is TGTGCCAGCAGCATGGGACTAGCGGAAGAGACCCAGTACTTC.